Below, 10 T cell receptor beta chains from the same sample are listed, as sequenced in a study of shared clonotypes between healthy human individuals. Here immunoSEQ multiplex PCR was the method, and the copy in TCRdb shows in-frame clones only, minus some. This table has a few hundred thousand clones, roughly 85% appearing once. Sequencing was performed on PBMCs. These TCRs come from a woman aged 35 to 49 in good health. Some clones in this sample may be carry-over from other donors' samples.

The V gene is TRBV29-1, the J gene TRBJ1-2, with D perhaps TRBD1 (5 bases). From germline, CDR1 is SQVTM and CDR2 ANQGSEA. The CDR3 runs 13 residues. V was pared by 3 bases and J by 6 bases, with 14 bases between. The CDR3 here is CSVDIGGRDGYTF. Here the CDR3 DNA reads TGCAGCGTTGACATTGGGGGACGTGATGGCTACACCTTC.

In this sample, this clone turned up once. The CDR3: CASSHSGTSGNYEQYF. DNA for the CDR3: TGCGCCAGCAGTCATTCCGGGACTAGCGGAAATTACGAGCAGTACTTC. The chain couples TRBV5-1 to TRBJ2-7, with 11 bases lining up with TRBD2. The CDR3 consists of 16 residues. Per the germline V gene, CDR1 is SGHRS and CDR2 is YFSETQ. V dropped 5 bases and J dropped 4; count of bases not matched to a gene: 11.

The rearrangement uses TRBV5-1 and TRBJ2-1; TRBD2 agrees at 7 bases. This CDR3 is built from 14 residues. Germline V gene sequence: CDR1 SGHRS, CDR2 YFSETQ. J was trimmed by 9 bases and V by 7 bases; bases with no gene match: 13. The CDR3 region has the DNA TGCGCCAGCCGGGTAGGGAGGGTGTCGGGTGAGCAGTTCTTC. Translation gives CASRVGRVSGEQFF.

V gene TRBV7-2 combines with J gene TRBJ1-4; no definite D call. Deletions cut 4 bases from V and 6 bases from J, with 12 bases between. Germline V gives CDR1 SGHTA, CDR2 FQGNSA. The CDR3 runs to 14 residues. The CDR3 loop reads CASSSTVFDEKLFF. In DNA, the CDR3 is TGTGCCAGCAGCTCGACGGTTTTCGATGAAAAACTGTTTTTT.

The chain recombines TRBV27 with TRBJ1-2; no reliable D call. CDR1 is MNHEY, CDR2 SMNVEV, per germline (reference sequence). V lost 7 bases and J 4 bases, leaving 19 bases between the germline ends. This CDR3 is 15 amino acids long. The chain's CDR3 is CASKGRRGAGYGYTF. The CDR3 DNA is TGTGCCAGCAAAGGTCGGCGGGGAGCGGGCTATGGCTACACCTTC.

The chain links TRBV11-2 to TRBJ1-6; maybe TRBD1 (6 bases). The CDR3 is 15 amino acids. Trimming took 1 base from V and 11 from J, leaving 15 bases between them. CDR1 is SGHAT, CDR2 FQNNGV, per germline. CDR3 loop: CASSLGDRLGPPLHF. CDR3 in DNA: TGTGCCAGCAGCTTAGGAGACAGGTTGGGGCCACCCCTCCACTTT.

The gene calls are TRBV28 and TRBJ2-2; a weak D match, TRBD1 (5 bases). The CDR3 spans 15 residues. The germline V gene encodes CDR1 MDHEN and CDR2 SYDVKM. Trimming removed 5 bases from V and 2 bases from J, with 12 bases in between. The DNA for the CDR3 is TGTGCCAGCAGTGACCGACAGCTAAACACCGGGGAGCTGTTTTTT. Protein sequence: CASSDRQLNTGELFF.

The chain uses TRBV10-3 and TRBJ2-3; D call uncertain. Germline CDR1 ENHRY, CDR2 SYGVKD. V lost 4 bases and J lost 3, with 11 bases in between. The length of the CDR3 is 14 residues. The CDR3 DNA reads TGTGCCATCAGTGCCAACACAGAAACAGATACGCAGTATTTT. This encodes CAISANTETDTQYF.

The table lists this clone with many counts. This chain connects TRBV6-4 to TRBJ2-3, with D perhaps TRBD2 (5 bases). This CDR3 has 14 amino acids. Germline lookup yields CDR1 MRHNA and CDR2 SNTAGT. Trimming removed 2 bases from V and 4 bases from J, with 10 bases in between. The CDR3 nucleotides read TGTGCCAGCAGTGACGGGGAGTCCGCAGATACGCAGTATTTT. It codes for CASSDGESADTQYF.

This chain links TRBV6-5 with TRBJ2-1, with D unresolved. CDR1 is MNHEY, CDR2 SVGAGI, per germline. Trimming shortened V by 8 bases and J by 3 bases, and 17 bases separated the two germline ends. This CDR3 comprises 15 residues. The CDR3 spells CASRKAKRIYNEQFF. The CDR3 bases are TGTGCCAGCCGCAAAGCCAAGAGGATCTACAATGAGCAGTTCTTC.